The 4 T cell receptor beta chains listed next were all sequenced from one sample in a study of shared clonotypes between healthy human individuals. TCRdb keeps only in-frame clones here, not all; method: immunoSEQ multiplex PCR. This table has 2 million to 2.5 million clones, about 92% appearing once. Sequencing was done on a sample of naive CD4+ T cells from PBMCs. Subset denoted: CD45RA+ positively selected. Receptor source: a man aged 18 to 30 in good health. Some clones in this sample may be carry-over from other donors' samples.

This sequence joins TRBV6-5 and TRBJ1-2; a weak D match, TRBD1 (6 bases). Germline V gene sequence: CDR1 MNHEY, CDR2 SVGAGI. The CDR3 has 14 residues. V lost 6 bases and J 3 bases, leaving 14 bases between the germline ends. The CDR3 is CASRNREVYYGYTF. DNA for the CDR3: TGTGCCAGCAGGAACAGGGAGGTTTACTATGGCTACACCTTC.

The CDR3 loop is CASSPDGPSDGYTF. CDR3 DNA: TGTGCCAGCTCACCAGATGGCCCGTCGGATGGCTACACCTTC. The chain recombines TRBV18 with TRBJ1-2, with no clear D. Trimming left V 2 bases short and J 6 bases short, with 13 bases between. CDR3 length equals 14 residues. Germline CDR1 reads KGHSH; CDR2 reads LQKENI.

The gene calls are TRBV7-2 and TRBJ2-7, with D unresolved. The length of the CDR3 is 12 residues. The V end was cut by 5 bases, the J end by 6 bases, with 11 bases between. Germline CDR1 is SGHTA and CDR2 is FQGNSA. The CDR3 DNA follows: TGTGCCAGCAGCGAGAGCCGTTCCGAGCAGTACTTC. The encoded protein is CASSESRSEQYF. The variable domain in full, completed from reference TRBV7-2 and TRBJ2-7, reads GAGVSQSPSNKVTEKGKDVELRCDPISGHTALYWYRQSLGQGLEFLIYFQGNSAPDKSGLPSDRFSAERTGGSVSTLTIQRTQQEDSAVYLCASSESRSEQYFGPGTRLTVT.

This sequence joins TRBV28 and TRBJ2-5; 8 bases match TRBD2. The J segment lost 5 bases and the V segment lost 3 bases, leaving 5 bases of the junction unmatched. Germline V lookup: CDR1 MDHEN, CDR2 SYDVKM. The CDR3 length is 14 residues. CDR3 coding DNA: TGTGCCAGCAGTTTTGCGGGAGGTAGGGAGACCCAGTACTTC. Amino acids: CASSFAGGRETQYF.